The 4 T cell receptor beta chains presented below share a single source sample, sequenced in a study of blood T cells in healthy people across ages. A J-beta primer mix and a sample-barcoded 5' primer were used in a second PCR of roughly 6 to 11 cycles. TCRdb reanalysed the 5' RACE reads using MiXCR and keeps one entry per CDR3 protein. The sample records about 840,000 distinct CDR3 sequences, almost 30% being singletons. This sample also belongs to another study, concerning T cells of mothers and their children.

Sequenced: blood. The receptors were gathered from a woman aged 40 to 50 in good health.

This clonotype was counted only a few times. The rearrangement uses TRBV3-1 and TRBJ2-3, with a weak D call TRBD1 (5 bases). V was clipped by 2 bases and J by 2 bases, with 11 bases between them. The V gene's germline CDR1 is LGHDT and CDR2 YNNKEL (reference sequence). The length of the CDR3 is 15 residues. CDR3 DNA: TGTGCCAGCAGCCAACCAGGGCTTCTCACAGATACGCAGTATTTT. It yields the protein CASSQPGLLTDTQYF.

This clonotype has a single count. The V and J genes are TRBV5-1 and TRBJ1-3, with 11 nucleotides matching TRBD1. The CDR3 has 17 amino acids. Trimming removed 0 bases from V and 6 bases from J; junction bases left unmatched: 8. Germline values: CDR1 SGHRS, CDR2 YFSETQ. The CDR3 region has the DNA TGCGCCAGCAGCTTGGTCCCGGACAGGGGGCAAAAAAACACCATATATTTT. Its translation is CASSLVPDRGQKNTIYF. Using reference TRBV5-1 and TRBJ1-3 for the parts outside the CDR3, the full variable domain is KAGVTQTPRYLIKTRGQQVTLSCSPISGHRSVSWYQQTPGQGLQFLFEYFSETQRNKGNFPGRFSGRQFSNSRSEMNVSTLELGDSALYLCASSLVPDRGQKNTIYFGEGSWLTVV.

This clonotype was seen a handful of times. The chain joins TRBV18 to TRBJ2-7, with D perhaps TRBD2 (5 bases). The ends were cut back, 6 bases at V and 7 bases at J, with 16 bases in the middle. Germline-derived CDR1 and CDR2 are KGHSH and LQKENI. The CDR3 is made up of 13 amino acids. The CDR3 sequence: CASSLGLSGEQYF. In nucleotides, the CDR3 is TGTGCCAGCTCCCTCGGGCTTTCGGGGGAGCAGTACTTC.

With regard to this clonotype: At one end the junction does not follow the germline gene, possibly because of a read error. The gene calls are TRBV5-1 and TRBJ1-1, with D uncertain. CDR1 is SGHRS and CDR2 is YFSETQ in the germline V gene. This CDR3 has 13 amino acids. In DNA form, the CDR3 reads TGCGCCAGCAGCGGCACACAGAACGCTGAAGCTTTCTTT. Translating gives CASSGTQNAEAFF.